Sequencing of this T cell receptor beta chain was carried out in a study of T cell repertoires in cytomegalovirus infection. One entry per CDR3 protein, called by TCRdb with MiXCR from the reads. The sample lists 600,000 to 800,000 distinct CDR3 sequences, approximately 25% occurring once. Germline CDR1 is DFQATT and CDR2 is SNEGSKA (reference sequence). Trimming removed 2 bases from V and 7 bases from J, with 6 bases in between. CDR3 length: 11 residues. The TCR sequence derives from a human donor in good health (CMV status not recorded). Some clones in this sample may be carry-over from other donors' samples. The sequenced material came from CD8+ T cells from PBMCs. The chain carries TRBV20-1 and TRBJ1-3, with D hard to call. The CDR3 DNA reads as TGCAGTGCTAGATGGCCTAACACCATATATTTT. It specifies CSARWPNTIYF.